Following are 11 T cell receptor beta chains from one sample sequenced in a study of OX40 agonist ivuxolimab in advanced cancers. Produced via immunoSEQ multiplex PCR; TCRdb's table is partial and in-frame only. Among about 75,000 clones, 70% to 90% were seen once, and the ten largest hold approximately 7.7%. The sample consisted of CD4+ or CD8+ T cells sorted from blood, taken in a trial of the OX40 agonist ivuxolimab. The receptors shown here come from an adult with an advanced solid tumor such as melanoma, head and neck, liver or kidney cancer.

The chain uses TRBV2 and TRBJ2-3, with D perhaps TRBD2 (6 bases). CDR3 length: 15 residues. Germline lookup yields CDR1 SNHLY and CDR2 FYNNEI. The V and J ends lost 2 bases and 1 base respectively, with 10 bases between them. CDR3 protein: CASSERGSGTDTQYF. CDR3 sequence (DNA): TGTGCCAGCAGTGAACGGGGGAGTGGCACAGATACGCAGTATTTT.

CDR3 region: CASSQAGTRGLEEQYF. The CDR3 DNA reads TGTGCCAGCAGCCAAGCCGGGACTAGGGGGTTAGAGGAGCAGTACTTC. The chain is built from TRBV5-4 and TRBJ2-7, with TRBD2 matching 8 bases. Germline-derived CDR1 and CDR2 are SGHNT and YYREEE (reference sequence). The CDR3 is 16 amino acids. The trim removed 4 bases at V and 7 bases at J, leaving 16 bases unmatched.

V is TRBV28 and J is TRBJ1-2; D call uncertain. This CDR3 comprises 13 residues. V lost 6 bases to trimming and J lost 3 bases, with 11 bases between them. Germline V gene data show CDR1 as MDHEN and CDR2 as SYDVKM. CDR3 sequence: CASSPGGYYGYTF. The CDR3, as DNA: TGTGCCAGCAGCCCCGGAGGATACTATGGCTACACCTTC.

In nucleotides, the CDR3 is TGTGCCAGCATAGGGTTCGGACAGACGCAAGAGACCCAGTACTTC. It codes for CASIGFGQTQETQYF. The V gene is TRBV7-9, the J gene TRBJ2-5, with D maybe TRBD1 (6 bases). The CDR3 has 15 amino acids. Between the trimmed V and J ends, which lost 7 bases and 2 bases, there was a span of 17 bases. The V gene's germline CDR1 is SEHNR and CDR2 FQNEAQ (reference sequence).

This rearrangement joins TRBV6-1 to TRBJ2-7; 8 bases agree with TRBD1. The J segment lost 1 base and the V segment lost 7 bases, leaving 9 bases of the junction unmatched. The V gene's germline CDR1 is MNHNS and CDR2 SASEGT. This CDR3 region has 15 residues. The CDR3 spells CASIPAGGTSYEQYF. CDR3 DNA sequence: TGTGCCAGCATTCCGGCAGGGGGCACTTCCTACGAGCAGTACTTC.

The CDR3 nucleotides are TGTGCCAGCAGCGGTGGACAGACTGCAACTAATGAAAAACTGTTTTTT. Translating it yields CASSGGQTATNEKLFF. The genes are TRBV28 and TRBJ1-4, with D perhaps matching TRBD1 (6 bases). Deletions cut 6 bases from V and 0 bases from J, with 14 bases between. This CDR3 region has 16 residues. Germline CDR1 is MDHEN and CDR2 is SYDVKM.

This chain joins TRBV2 and TRBJ1-5; D is uncertain. CDR3 size: 14 residues. V was trimmed by 5 bases and J by 3 bases, leaving 11 bases between them. Looked up from germline, CDR1 is SNHLY and CDR2 is FYNNEI. Here the CDR3 DNA reads TGTGCCAGCAGTACCGTCTACAACAATCAGCCCCAGCATTTT. Translated: CASSTVYNNQPQHF.

This chain connects TRBV5-5 to TRBJ2-7; 9 nucleotides match TRBD1. The J segment lost 7 bases and the V segment lost 4 bases, leaving 12 bases of the junction unmatched. Per germline, CDR1 SGHKS and CDR2 YYEKEE (reference sequence). The CDR3 is 15 amino acids. The DNA of the CDR3 is TGTGCCAGCAGCCTGGCCAGCGACAGGGGGTGGGAGCAGTACTTC. Translated, it gives CASSLASDRGWEQYF.

V and J are TRBV30 and TRBJ2-5; no clear D gene. The CDR3 extends over 12 amino acids. Trimming shortened V by 5 bases and J by 2 bases, and 9 bases separated the two germline ends. Germline CDR1 is GTSNPN and CDR2 is SVGIG (reference sequence). The CDR3 reads CAWGTEQETQYF. In DNA form, the CDR3 reads TGTGCCTGGGGAACAGAGCAAGAGACCCAGTACTTC.

The rearrangement uses TRBV19 and TRBJ1-5; TRBD1 might be the D (5 bases). This CDR3 has 14 amino acids. V lost 7 bases, J lost 6 bases, and 16 bases lay in between. Germline CDR1 LNHDA, CDR2 SQIVND (reference sequence). DNA of the CDR3: TGTGCCAGTAAAGGGACGTGGGGTCGTCAGCCCCAGCATTTT. Amino acids: CASKGTWGRQPQHF.

V is TRBV29-1 and J is TRBJ2-7; D is possibly TRBD2 (6 bases). CDR1 is SQVTM and CDR2 is ANQGSEA in the germline V gene. Trimming took off 4 bases at V and 5 bases at J, with 12 bases between the two ends. This CDR3 region has 12 residues. CDR3 DNA: TGCAGCGTTGGGGGACTTTCGAACGAGCAGTACTTC. It encodes CSVGGLSNEQYF.